This T cell receptor beta chain was found in a study of identical twins. Study-level points and caveats: Its conclusions, products of cross-sectional statistical analysis, did not come from following the same donors.

This clonotype was found a few times. Antigen: not known. TCRdb re-analysed the 5' RACE reads in MiXCR, keeping a single row per CDR3 protein. Of over 500,000 distinct CDR3 sequences in the sample, about 20% were seen once. Trimming pared 6 bases from V and 1 base from J, leaving 21 bases between. CDR1 and CDR2 (germline): SGHAT, FQNNGV. The CDR3 consists of 17 residues. These data were also reused for a study on T cells expressing NK-cell markers. From that second work: Dominant NKG2C+ clonotypes accounted for roughly 1.0-7.0% of CD8+ T cells in 5 to 7 donors.

The chain combines TRBV11-2 with TRBJ1-1, with TRBD1 as a possible D gene (5 bases). The specimen sequenced was CD4+ T cells sorted from blood. This TCR came from a woman aged 18-30 years in good health. In DNA, the CDR3 is TGTGCCAGCAGTCAGAGCCGGGGCGCGTTCTGGAACACTGAAGCTTTCTTT. As protein: CASSQSRGAFWNTEAFF.